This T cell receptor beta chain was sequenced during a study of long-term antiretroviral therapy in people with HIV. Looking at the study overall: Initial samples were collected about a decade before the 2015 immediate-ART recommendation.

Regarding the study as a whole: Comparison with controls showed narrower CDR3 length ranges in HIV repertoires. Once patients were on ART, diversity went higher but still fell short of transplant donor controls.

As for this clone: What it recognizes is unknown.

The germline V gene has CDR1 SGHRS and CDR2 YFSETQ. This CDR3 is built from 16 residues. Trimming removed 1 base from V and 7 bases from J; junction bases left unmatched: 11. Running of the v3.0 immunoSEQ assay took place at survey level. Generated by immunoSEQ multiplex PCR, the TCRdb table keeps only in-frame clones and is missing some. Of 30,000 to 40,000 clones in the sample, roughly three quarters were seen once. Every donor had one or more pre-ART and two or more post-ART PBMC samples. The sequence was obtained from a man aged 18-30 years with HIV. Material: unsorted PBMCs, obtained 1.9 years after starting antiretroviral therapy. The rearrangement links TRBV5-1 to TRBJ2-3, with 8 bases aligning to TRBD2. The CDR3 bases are TGCGCCAGCAGCTTGCTAGCGGGCCCCCCGGGGTATACGCAGTATTTT. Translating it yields CASSLLAGPPGYTQYF.